The clone carrying this TCR beta chain was seen a single time. This sample stems from a study of blood T cell repertoires in COVID-19. Study-level background: The analysed material was cDNA or gDNA that came from T cells, B-cell-depleted T cells, or PBMCs.

Sequencing was performed with immunoSEQ multiplex PCR; in TCRdb, only in-frame clones are kept and a portion is missing. Of 300,000 to 500,000 clones in the sample, 88% were seen once. Donors were grouped by their self-reported clinical history. The CDR3 has 17 amino acids. Germline lookup yields CDR1 SGHTA and CDR2 FQGTGA. V was pared by 1 base and J by 3 bases, with 7 bases of the junction left unmatched. The gene calls are TRBV7-3 and TRBJ2-1, with 9 bases that match TRBD2. This TCR was recovered from a woman aged 25-40 years with acute COVID-19. Sample: PBMCs or T cells enriched from blood (not recorded which). The CDR3 nucleotides read TGTGCCAGCAGCTTAATGACCCAGCGGGGGGACTACAATGAGCAGTTCTTC. Its translation is CASSLMTQRGDYNEQFF. Variable domain in full (rest from reference TRBV7-3 and TRBJ2-1): GAGVSQTPSNKVTEKGKYVELRCDPISGHTALYWYRQSLGQGPEFLIYFQGTGAADDSGLPNDRFFAVRPEGSVSTLKIQRTERGDSAVYLCASSLMTQRGDYNEQFFGPGTRLTVL.